The sequence of this TCR beta chain was determined in a study of T-cell memory formation after mild COVID-19. TCRdb reprocessed the 5' RACE reads with MiXCR, giving one entry per CDR3 protein. The sample has roughly 400,000 distinct CDR3 sequences, more than 15% seen once; the top ten hold 20% to 25%. Sequenced material: PBMCs or a T cell subset sorted from them (not recorded which). This sequence originates from a man aged 18 to 30 who had mild COVID-19 (a few samples of this study predate the infection). Cell type and time point are not known.

The CDR3 DNA follows: TGTGCCAGCAGCTTTTCCAGGGGCAACTATGGCTACACCTTC. This codes for CASSFSRGNYGYTF. The chain combines TRBV7-9 with TRBJ1-2, with D possibly matching TRBD1 (6 bases). This CDR3 has 14 amino acids. V shed 3 bases and J shed 2 bases, with 10 bases lying between them. Germline loops: CDR1 SEHNR, CDR2 FQNEAQ (reference sequence).